This T cell receptor beta chain comes out of a study of T cells of healthy individuals. This clonotype was recorded at least ten times. One entry per CDR3 protein results from TCRdb running MiXCR on the 5' RACE reads. The sample lists approximately 100,000 distinct CDR3 sequences; 17% were seen once. This CDR3 has 16 amino acids. Losses at the gene ends were 5 bases for V and 8 bases for J; bases not matched to a gene: 11. Germline lookup yields CDR1 ENHRY and CDR2 SYGVKD. This TCR was sampled from a human donor in good health. The V gene is TRBV10-3, the J gene TRBJ2-1, with TRBD2 matching 11 bases. CDR3 region: CAISQLFSGGADEQFF. The DNA for the CDR3 is TGTGCCATCAGTCAACTCTTTAGCGGGGGGGCCGATGAGCAGTTCTTC.